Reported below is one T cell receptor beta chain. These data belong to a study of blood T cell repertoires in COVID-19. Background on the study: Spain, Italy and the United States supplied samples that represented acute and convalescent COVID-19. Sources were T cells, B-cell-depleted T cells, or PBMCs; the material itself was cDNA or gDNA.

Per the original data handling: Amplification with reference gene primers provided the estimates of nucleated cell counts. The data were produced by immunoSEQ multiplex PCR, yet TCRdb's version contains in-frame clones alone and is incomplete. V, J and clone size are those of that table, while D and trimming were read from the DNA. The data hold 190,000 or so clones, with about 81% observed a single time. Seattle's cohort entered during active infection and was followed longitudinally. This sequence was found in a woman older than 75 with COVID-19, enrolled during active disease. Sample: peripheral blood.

In DNA form, the CDR3 reads TGTGCCAGCACAGGGGACTCCTACGAGCAGTACTTC. As protein: CASTGDSYEQYF. The chain links TRBV6-5 to TRBJ2-7; D is possibly TRBD1 (6 bases). The CDR3 covers 12 residues. Per germline, CDR1 MNHEY and CDR2 SVGAGI. V lost 7 bases, J lost 0 bases, and 7 bases lay in between.